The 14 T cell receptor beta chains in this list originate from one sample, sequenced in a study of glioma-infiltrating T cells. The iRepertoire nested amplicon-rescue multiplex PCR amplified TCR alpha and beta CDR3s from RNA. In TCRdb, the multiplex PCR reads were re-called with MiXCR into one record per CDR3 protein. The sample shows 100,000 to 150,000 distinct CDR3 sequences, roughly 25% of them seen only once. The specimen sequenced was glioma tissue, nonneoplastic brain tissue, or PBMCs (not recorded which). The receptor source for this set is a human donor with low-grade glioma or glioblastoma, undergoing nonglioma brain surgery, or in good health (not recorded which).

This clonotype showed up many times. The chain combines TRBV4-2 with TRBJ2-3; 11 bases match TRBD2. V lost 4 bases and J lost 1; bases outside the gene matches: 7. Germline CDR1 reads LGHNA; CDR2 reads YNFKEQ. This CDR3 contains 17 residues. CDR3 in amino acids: CASSPTASGRRTDTQYF. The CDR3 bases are TGTGCCAGCAGCCCGACGGCTAGCGGGAGGCGCACAGATACGCAGTATTTT.

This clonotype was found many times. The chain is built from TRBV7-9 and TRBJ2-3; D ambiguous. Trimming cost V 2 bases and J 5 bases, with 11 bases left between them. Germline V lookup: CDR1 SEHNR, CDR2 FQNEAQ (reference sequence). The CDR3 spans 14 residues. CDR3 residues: CASSLTATRDTQYF. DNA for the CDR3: TGTGCCAGCAGCTTAACGGCCACACGAGATACGCAGTATTTT.

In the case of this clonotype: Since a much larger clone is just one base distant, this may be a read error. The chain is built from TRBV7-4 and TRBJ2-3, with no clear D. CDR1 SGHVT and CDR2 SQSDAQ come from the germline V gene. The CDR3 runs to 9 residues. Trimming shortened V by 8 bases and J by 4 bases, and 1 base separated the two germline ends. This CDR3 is CASPDTQYF. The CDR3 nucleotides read TGTGCCAGCCCAGATACGCAGTATTTT.

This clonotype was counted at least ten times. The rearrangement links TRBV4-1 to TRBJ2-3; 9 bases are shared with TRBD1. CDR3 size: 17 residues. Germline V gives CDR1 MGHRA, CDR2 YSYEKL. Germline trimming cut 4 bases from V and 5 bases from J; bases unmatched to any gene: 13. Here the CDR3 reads CASSRQPQGAEEDTQYF. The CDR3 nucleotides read TGCGCCAGCAGCCGCCAACCACAGGGGGCGGAAGAAGATACGCAGTATTTT.

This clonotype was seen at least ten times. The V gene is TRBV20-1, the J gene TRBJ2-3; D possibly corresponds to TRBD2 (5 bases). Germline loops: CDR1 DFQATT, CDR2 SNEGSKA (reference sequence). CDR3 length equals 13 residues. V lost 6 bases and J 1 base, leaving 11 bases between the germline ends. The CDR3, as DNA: TGCAGTGCCGTCGCCGGGGGCACAGATACGCAGTATTTT. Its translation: CSAVAGGTDTQYF.

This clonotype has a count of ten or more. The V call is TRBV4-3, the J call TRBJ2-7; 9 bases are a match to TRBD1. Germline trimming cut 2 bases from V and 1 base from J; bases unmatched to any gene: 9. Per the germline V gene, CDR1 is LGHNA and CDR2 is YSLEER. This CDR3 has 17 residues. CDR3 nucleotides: TGCGCCAGCAGCCAAAACTACAGGGGGCCACTATCCTACGAGCAGTACTTC. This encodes CASSQNYRGPLSYEQYF.

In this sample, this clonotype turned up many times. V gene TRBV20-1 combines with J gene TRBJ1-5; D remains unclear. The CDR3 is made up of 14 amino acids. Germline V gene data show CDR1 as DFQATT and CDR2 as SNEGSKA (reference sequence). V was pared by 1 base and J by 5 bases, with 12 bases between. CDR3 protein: CSARATADYQPQHF. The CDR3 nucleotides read TGCAGTGCTAGAGCTACAGCGGACTATCAGCCCCAGCATTTT.

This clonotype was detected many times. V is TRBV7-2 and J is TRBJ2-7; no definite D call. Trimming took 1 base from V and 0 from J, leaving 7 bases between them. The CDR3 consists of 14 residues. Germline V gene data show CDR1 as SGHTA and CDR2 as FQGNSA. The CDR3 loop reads CASSLGQYSYEQYF. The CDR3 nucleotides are TGTGCCAGCAGCTTAGGACAATACTCCTACGAGCAGTACTTC.

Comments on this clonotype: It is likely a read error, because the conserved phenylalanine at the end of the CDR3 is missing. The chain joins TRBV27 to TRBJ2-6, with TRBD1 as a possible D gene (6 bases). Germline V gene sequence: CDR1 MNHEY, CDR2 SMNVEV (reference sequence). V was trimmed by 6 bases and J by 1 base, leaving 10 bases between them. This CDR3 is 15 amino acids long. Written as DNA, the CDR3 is TGTGCCAGCAGACACCAGGGGTCTGGGGCCAACGTCCTGACTTTA. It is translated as CASRHQGSGANVLTL.

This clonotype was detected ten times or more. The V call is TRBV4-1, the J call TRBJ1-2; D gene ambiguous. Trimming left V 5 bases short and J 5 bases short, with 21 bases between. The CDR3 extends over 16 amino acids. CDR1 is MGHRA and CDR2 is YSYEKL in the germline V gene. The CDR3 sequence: CASSVTLQTLEYGYTF. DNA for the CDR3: TGCGCCAGCAGCGTCACGTTACAGACCCTTGAATATGGCTACACCTTC.

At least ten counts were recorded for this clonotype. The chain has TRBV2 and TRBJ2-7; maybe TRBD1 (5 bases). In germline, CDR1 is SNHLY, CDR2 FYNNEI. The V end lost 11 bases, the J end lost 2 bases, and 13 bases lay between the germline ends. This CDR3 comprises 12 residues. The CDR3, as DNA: TGTGCCGGGGCAGGACGGACCTACGAGCAGTACTTC. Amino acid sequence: CAGAGRTYEQYF.

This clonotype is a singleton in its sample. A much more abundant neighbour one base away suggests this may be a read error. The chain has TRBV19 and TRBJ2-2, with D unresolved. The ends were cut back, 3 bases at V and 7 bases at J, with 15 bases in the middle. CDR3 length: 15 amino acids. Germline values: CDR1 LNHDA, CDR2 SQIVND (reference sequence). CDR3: CASSMSGVVNGELFF. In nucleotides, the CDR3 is TGTGCCAGTAGTATGTCCGGCGTAGTGAACGGGGAGCTGTTTTTT.

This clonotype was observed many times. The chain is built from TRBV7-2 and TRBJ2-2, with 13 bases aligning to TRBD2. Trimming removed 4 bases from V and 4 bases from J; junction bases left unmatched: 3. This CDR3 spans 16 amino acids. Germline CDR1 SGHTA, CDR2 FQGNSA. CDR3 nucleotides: TGTGCCAGCAGCTCGTGGACTAGCGGGAGCACCGGGGAGCTGTTTTTT. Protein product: CASSSWTSGSTGELFF. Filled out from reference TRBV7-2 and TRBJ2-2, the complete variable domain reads GAGVSQSPSNKVTEKGKDVELRCDPISGHTALYWYRQSLGQGLEFLIYFQGNSAPDKSGLPSDRFSAERTGGSVSTLTIQRTQQEDSAVYLCASSSWTSGSTGELFFGEGSRLTVL.

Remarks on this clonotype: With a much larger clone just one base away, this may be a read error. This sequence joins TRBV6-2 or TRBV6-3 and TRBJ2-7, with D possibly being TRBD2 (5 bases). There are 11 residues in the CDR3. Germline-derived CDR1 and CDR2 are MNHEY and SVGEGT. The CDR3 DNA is TGTGCCAGCAGCCACGGAGGCGAGCAGTGCTTC. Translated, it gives CASSHGGEQCF.